These 5 T cell receptor beta chains originate from one sample sequenced in a study of cytomegalovirus exposure and HLA in healthy donors. The PCR ran on 60 Vbeta and 13 Jbeta primers. Here immunoSEQ multiplex PCR was the method, and the copy in TCRdb shows in-frame clones only, minus some. The table records 150,000 to 200,000 clones, 80% of them present only once. Material for sequencing was PBMCs. Source of these receptors: a man under 40 in good health and CMV-seronegative.

V and J are TRBV27 and TRBJ2-1, with D possibly matching TRBD2 (6 bases). Per the germline V gene, CDR1 is MNHEY and CDR2 is SMNVEV (reference sequence). This CDR3 is built from 14 residues. Deletions cut 7 bases from V and 8 bases from J, with 18 bases between. This chain's CDR3 is CASNQGLRGDEQFF. For the CDR3, the DNA is TGTGCCAGCAACCAGGGACTCCGGGGCGATGAGCAGTTCTTC.

The gene calls are TRBV2 and TRBJ2-7; a possible D gene is TRBD1 (6 bases). V lost 3 bases and J 3 bases, leaving 12 bases between the germline ends. Germline V gives CDR1 SNHLY, CDR2 FYNNEI. The CDR3 runs to 14 residues. This CDR3 is CASSEVVGGYEQYF. CDR3 bases: TGTGCCAGCAGTGAGGTAGTAGGGGGCTACGAGCAGTACTTC.

This sequence joins TRBV11-2 and TRBJ1-1; D may be TRBD1 (6 bases). Germline assignment: CDR1 SGHAT and CDR2 FQNNGV. V lost 5 bases to trimming and J lost 0 bases, with 16 bases between them. This CDR3 has 16 residues. CDR3 sequence reads: CASSLGGPAMNTEAFF. Written as DNA, the CDR3 is TGTGCCAGCAGCCTGGGGGGGCCAGCGATGAACACTGAAGCTTTCTTT. The variable domain in full, completed from reference TRBV11-2 and TRBJ1-1, reads EAGVAQSPRYKIIEKRQSVAFWCNPISGHATLYWYQQILGQGPKLLIQFQNNGVVDDSQLPKDRFSAERLKGVDSTLKIQPAKLEDSAVYLCASSLGGPAMNTEAFFGQGTRLTVV.

The genes are TRBV25-1 and TRBJ1-4, with no clear D. Germline loops: CDR1 MGHDK, CDR2 SYGVNS. Trimming shortened V by 4 bases and J by 9 bases, and 15 bases separated the two germline ends. This CDR3 is built from 14 residues. Here the CDR3 DNA reads TGTGCCAGCAGTGGACGGGGTGAGCTGAAAAAACTGTTTTTT. Translated, it gives CASSGRGELKKLFF.

The CDR3 DNA follows: TGTGCCAGCAGACAGGGTAACCAGCCCCAGCATTTT. Translated: CASRQGNQPQHF. The chain couples TRBV5-6 to TRBJ1-5; possible D gene TRBD1, 6 bases. Trimming took off 5 bases at V and 7 bases at J, with 10 bases between the two ends. This CDR3 region has 12 residues. Per the germline V gene, CDR1 is SGHDT and CDR2 is YYEEEE.